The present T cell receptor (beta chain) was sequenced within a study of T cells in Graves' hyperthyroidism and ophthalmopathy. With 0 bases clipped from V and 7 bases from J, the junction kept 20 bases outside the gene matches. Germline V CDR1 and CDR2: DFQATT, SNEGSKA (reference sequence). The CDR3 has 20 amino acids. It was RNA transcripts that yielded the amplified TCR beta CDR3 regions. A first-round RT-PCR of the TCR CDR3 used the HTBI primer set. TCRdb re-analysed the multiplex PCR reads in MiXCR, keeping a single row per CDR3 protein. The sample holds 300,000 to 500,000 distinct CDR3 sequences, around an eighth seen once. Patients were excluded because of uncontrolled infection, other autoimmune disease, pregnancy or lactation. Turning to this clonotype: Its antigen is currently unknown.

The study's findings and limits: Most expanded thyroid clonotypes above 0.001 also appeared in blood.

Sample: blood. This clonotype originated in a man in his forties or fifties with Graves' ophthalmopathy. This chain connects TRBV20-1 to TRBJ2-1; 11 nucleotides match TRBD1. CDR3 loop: CSARDLRTGGDSGRWNEQFF. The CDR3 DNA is TGCAGTGCTAGAGATCTAAGGACAGGGGGCGACAGCGGACGATGGAATGAGCAGTTCTTC.